A selection of T cell receptor beta chains follows, all from one sample in a study of CD8 T cells in Susac syndrome. TCRdb analysed the immunoSEQ multiplex PCR reads with MiXCR anew, one entry per CDR3 protein. This sample has under 85,000 distinct CDR3 sequences, with 93% found just once. Sequences were obtained from CD8+ T cells from PBMCs. These receptor sequences come from a human donor with Susac syndrome. Each CDR3 is given with its conserved first and last residue. The order of the fields is V gene, CDR3 protein.

TRBV24-1,CATSDPTGLYEQFF
TRBV7-9,CASSRRDGNTDTQYF
TRBV27,CASSLSKGGNTQYF
TRBV30,CAWSWDRGGKLFF
TRBV20-1,CSARAGRNYNEQFF
TRBV7-9,CASSLGLAFGELFF
TRBV19,CASSHGSSYNEQFF
TRBV15,CATSRQDSNQPQHF
TRBV7-9,CASSLSQGAYEQYF
TRBV28,CASSQPGQVNTEAFF
TRBV27,CASSLEGYNEQFF
TRBV20-1,CSARVGTGWYGYTF
TRBV6-6,CASSPPDRLNTEAFF
TRBV28,CASSSHSETYEQYF
TRBV20-1,CSARDLRASSYEQYF
TRBV19,CASSIGQGNQPQHF
TRBV20-1,CSARDSEQGLNQPQHF
TRBV19,CASSITRASGANVLTF